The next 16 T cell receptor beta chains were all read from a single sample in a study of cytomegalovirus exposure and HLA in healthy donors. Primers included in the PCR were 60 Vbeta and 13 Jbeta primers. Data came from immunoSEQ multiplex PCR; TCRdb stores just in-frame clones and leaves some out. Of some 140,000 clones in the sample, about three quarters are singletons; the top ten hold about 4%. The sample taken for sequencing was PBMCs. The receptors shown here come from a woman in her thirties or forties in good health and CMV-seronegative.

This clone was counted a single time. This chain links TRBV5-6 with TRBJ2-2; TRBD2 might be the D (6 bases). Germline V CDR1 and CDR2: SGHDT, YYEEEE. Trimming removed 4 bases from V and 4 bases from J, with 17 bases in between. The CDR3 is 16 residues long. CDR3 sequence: CASSPGTVGGTGELFF. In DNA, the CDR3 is TGTGCCAGCAGCCCTGGCACGGTGGGGGGCACCGGGGAGCTGTTTTTT.

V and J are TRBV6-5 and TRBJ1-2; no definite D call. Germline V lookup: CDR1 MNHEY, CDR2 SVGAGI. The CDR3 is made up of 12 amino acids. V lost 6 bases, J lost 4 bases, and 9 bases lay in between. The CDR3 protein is CASRVGSYGYTF. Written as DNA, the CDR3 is TGTGCCAGCAGGGTTGGGAGCTATGGCTACACCTTC.

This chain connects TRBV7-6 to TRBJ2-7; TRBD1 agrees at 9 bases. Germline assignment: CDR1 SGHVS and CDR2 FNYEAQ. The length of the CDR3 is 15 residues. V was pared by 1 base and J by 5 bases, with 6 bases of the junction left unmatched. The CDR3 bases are TGTGCCAGCAGCTTAGGAACAGGGGGCGGGGACGAGCAGTACTTC. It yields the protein CASSLGTGGGDEQYF.

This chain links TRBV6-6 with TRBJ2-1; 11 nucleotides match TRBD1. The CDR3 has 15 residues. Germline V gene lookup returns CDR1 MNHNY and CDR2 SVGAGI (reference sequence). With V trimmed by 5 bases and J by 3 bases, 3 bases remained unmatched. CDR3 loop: CASSAGTGGYNEQFF. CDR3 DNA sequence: TGTGCCAGCAGTGCCGGGACAGGGGGCTACAATGAGCAGTTCTTC.

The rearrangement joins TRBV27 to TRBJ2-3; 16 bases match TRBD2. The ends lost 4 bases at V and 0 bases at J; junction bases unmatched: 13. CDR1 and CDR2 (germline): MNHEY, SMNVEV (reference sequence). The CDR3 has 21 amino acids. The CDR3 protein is CASSSNPGTSGRATSTDTQYF. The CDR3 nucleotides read TGTGCCAGCAGTTCCAACCCCGGGACTAGCGGGAGGGCGACAAGCACAGATACGCAGTATTTT.

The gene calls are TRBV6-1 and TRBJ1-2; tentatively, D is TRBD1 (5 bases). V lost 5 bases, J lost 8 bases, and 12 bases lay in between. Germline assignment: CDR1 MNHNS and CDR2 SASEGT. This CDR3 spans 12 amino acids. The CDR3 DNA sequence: TGTGCCAGCAGTCAGGGTACGAGGGGCTACACCTTC. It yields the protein CASSQGTRGYTF.

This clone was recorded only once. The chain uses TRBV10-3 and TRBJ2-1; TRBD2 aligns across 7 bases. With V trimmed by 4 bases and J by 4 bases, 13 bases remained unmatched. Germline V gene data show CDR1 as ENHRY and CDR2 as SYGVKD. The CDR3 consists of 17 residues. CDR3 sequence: CAISAASGGSVYNEQFF. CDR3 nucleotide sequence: TGTGCCATCAGTGCCGCCTCAGGCGGGAGTGTATACAATGAGCAGTTCTTC.

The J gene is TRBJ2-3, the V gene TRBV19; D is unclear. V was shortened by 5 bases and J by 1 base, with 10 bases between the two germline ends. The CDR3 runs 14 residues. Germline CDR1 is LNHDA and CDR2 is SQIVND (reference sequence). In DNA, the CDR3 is TGTGCCAGTAGTCTCGGTCATGGCACAGATACGCAGTATTTT. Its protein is CASSLGHGTDTQYF.

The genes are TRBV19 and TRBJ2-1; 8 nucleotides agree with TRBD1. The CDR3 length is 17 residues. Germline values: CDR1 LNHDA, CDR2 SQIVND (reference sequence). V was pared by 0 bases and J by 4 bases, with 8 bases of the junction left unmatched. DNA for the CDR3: TGTGCCAGTAGTATAGACGCAGCAGGGGGCGGGTACAATGAGCAGTTCTTC. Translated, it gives CASSIDAAGGGYNEQFF.

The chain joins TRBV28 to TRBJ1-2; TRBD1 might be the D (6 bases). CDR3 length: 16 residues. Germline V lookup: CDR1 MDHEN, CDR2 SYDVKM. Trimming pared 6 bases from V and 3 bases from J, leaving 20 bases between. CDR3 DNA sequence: TGTGCCAGCAGAGTTCTCTCAGGGGAGGGAGACTATGGCTACACCTTC. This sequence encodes CASRVLSGEGDYGYTF.

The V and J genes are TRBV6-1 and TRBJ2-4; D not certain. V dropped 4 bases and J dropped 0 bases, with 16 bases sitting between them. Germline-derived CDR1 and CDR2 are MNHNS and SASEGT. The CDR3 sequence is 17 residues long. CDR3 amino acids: CASSVLEVILAKNIQYF. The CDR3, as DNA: TGTGCCAGCAGTGTTCTAGAGGTCATACTAGCCAAAAACATTCAGTACTTC.

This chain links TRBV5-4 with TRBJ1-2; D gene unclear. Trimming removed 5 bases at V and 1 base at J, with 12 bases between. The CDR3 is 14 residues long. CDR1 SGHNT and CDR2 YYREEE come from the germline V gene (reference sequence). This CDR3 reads CASRPRKLNYGYTF. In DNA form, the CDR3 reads TGTGCCAGCAGACCTAGGAAACTTAACTATGGCTACACCTTC.

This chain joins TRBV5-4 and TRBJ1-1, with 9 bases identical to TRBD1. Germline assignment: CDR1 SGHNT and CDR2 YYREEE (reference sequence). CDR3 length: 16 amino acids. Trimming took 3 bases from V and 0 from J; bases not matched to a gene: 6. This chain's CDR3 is CASSSGQGLMNTEAFF. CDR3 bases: TGTGCCAGCAGCTCGGGACAGGGCCTTATGAACACTGAAGCTTTCTTT.

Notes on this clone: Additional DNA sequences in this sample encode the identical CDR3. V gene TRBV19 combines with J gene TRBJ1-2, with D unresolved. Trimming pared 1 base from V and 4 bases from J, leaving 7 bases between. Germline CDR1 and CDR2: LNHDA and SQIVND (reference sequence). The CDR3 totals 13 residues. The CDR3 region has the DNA TGTGCCAGTAGTATAGGGCAGTTCTATGGCTACACCTTC. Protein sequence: CASSIGQFYGYTF.

This CDR3 reads CASSAELTGTDTQYF. DNA of the CDR3: TGTGCCAGCAGTGCCGAATTGACAGGGACAGATACGCAGTATTTT. This chain joins TRBV6-4 and TRBJ2-3, with 7 positions matching TRBD1. Germline CDR1 reads MRHNA; CDR2 reads SNTAGT. The CDR3 totals 15 residues. Trimming took 4 bases from V and 3 from J; bases not matched to a gene: 7.

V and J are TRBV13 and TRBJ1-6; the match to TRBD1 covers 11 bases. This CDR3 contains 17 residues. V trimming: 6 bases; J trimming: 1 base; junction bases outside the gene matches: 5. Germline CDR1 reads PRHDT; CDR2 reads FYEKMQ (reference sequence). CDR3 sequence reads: CASSRGQGDSYNSPLHF. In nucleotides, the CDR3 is TGTGCCAGCAGTAGGGGACAGGGGGATTCCTATAATTCACCCCTCCACTTT.